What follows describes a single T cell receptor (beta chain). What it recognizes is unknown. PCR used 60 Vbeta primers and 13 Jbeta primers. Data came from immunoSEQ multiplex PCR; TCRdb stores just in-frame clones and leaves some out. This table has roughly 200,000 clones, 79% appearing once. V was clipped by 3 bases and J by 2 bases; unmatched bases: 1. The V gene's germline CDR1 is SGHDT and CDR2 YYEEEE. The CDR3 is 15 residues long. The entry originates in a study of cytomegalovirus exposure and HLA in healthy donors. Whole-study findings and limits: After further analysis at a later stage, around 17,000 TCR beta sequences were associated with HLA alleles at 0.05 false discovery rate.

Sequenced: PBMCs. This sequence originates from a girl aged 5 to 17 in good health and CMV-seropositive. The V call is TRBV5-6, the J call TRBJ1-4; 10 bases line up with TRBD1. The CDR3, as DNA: TGTGCCAGCAGCTCGACAGGGGGCACTAATGAAAAACTGTTTTTT. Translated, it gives CASSSTGGTNEKLFF.